A selection of T cell receptor beta chains follows, all from one sample in a study of cytomegalovirus exposure and HLA in healthy donors. TCRdb's copy holds only in-frame clones and misses some; the assay was immunoSEQ multiplex PCR. The sample carries about 120,000 clones, over 70% recorded once. Sequencing was carried out using PBMCs. The source of these receptors is a woman between 40 and 55 years old in good health and CMV-seropositive. Both conserved end residues are part of each CDR3. Fields, in order: J gene, D gene, clone size, V gene, CDR3 DNA, CDR3 protein. D genes are given only for firm matches. Not every row has a clone size; where given, it reads once, few, many or a size class.

TRBJ2-2	TRBD1	few	TRBV6-5	TGTGCCAGCAGCGAGACAGGGGGCACCGGGGAGCTGTTTTTT	CASSETGGTGELFF
TRBJ2-5	-	-	TRBV6-5	TGTGCCAGCAGGCCAGGACAGCAAGAGACCCAGTACTTC	CASRPGQQETQYF
TRBJ2-2	TRBD2	few	TRBV9	TGTGCCAGCAGCGGACTAGCGGGGGACACCGGGGAGCTGTTTTTT	CASSGLAGDTGELFF
TRBJ1-3	-	-	TRBV19	TGTGCCAGTAGTGACGACAGTGCGACCGGCACCACCATATATTTT	CASSDDSATGTTIYF
TRBJ2-4	-	few	TRBV19	TGTGCCAGTAGTAGGCAGGGGTGGGAAAACATTCAGTACTTC	CASSRQGWENIQYF
TRBJ2-3	TRBD2	once	TRBV28	TGTGCCAGCAGGGGGACGATGGGGAGGGATCCTCGAACAGATACGCAGTATTTT	CASRGTMGRDPRTDTQYF
TRBJ1-1	TRBD1	-	TRBV5-1	TGCGCCAGCAGCCCGGCCGGGACAGGGAACACTGAAGCTTTCTTT	CASSPAGTGNTEAFF
TRBJ2-5	TRBD2	-	TRBV28	TGTGCCACCATCCGGGGGGGTGGGGAGACCCAGTACTTC	CATIRGGGETQYF
TRBJ2-7	-	few	TRBV28	TGTGCCAGCAGTTTTAGCTCCTACGAGCAGTACTTC	CASSFSSYEQYF
TRBJ1-1	TRBD1	-	TRBV2	TGTGCCAGCAGTGAAGTGGGACAGCTGAACACTGAAGCTTTCTTT	CASSEVGQLNTEAFF
TRBJ2-5	TRBD2	-	TRBV14	TGTGCCAGCAGCCAAGGCCCCGGACTAGCGTCGCGAAAGTCCCAGTACTTC	CASSQGPGLASRKSQYF
TRBJ1-5	TRBD1	-	TRBV5-6	TGTGCCAGCAGCTTGGGACAGGGGATCAATCAGCCCCAGCATTTT	CASSLGQGINQPQHF
TRBJ2-5	TRBD2	-	TRBV19	TGTGCCAGTAGTGTGCGGGGGGGCCGCGAGACCCAGTACTTC	CASSVRGGRETQYF
TRBJ2-6	TRBD1	-	TRBV7-2	TGTGCCAGCAGCCCAGGGGGATCGGGGGCCAACGTCCTGACTTTC	CASSPGGSGANVLTF
TRBJ2-5	TRBD1	-	TRBV4-3	TGCGCCAGCAGCCAAGATACGGGACAGGGGGCGGTTATCGCGTACTTC	CASSQDTGQGAVIAYF
TRBJ1-6	TRBD1	once	TRBV5-1	TGCGCCAGCAGCTCAGCTGGACAGGGGATTAATTCACCCCTCCACTTT	CASSSAGQGINSPLHF
TRBJ1-4	-	medium-sized	TRBV6-5	TGTGCCAGCAGTTACAGAGTTAATGAAAAACTGTTTTTT	CASSYRVNEKLFF
TRBJ1-4	TRBD1	-	TRBV28	TGTGCCAGCAGTTTAGACAGGGAAGCTGAAAAACTGTTTTTT	CASSLDREAEKLFF
TRBJ2-3	TRBD1	-	TRBV7-2	TGTGCCAGCAGCGGGGCGGGACAGGGAAACACAGATACGCAGTATTTT	CASSGAGQGNTDTQYF
TRBJ1-3	-	-	TRBV19	TGTGCCATTGGGACTAGTGGAAACACCATATATTTT	CAIGTSGNTIYF
TRBJ2-1	-	few	TRBV7-9	TGTGCCAGCAGCGCCGATCCGGGGCAGTTCTTC	CASSADPGQFF
TRBJ1-4	TRBD1	few	TRBV30	TGTGCCTGGTTCCCGGGACAGGGAAATGAAAAACTGTTTTTT	CAWFPGQGNEKLFF
TRBJ1-2	TRBD1	-	TRBV5-6	TGTGCCAGTATTCACCCCCAGGGGGCACTGAAGGGCTACACCTTC	CASIHPQGALKGYTF
TRBJ2-1	TRBD2	-	TRBV2	TGTGCCACCGTGCTAGCGGGGGCGGCAAATGAGCAGTTCTTC	CATVLAGAANEQFF
TRBJ2-2	TRBD2	-	TRBV2	TGTGCCAGCAGTCAGGGGACTAGCGGGACCGGGGAGCTGTTTTTT	CASSQGTSGTGELFF
TRBJ1-6	TRBD1	-	TRBV7-2	TGTGCCAGCAGCTTAGGGGGCCAGGGGGCTCGGAATTCACCCCTCCACTTT	CASSLGGQGARNSPLHF
TRBJ2-5	TRBD1	-	TRBV7-2	TGTGCCAGCAGCTCCAAACCTGGGGACAGGACACTCCAAGAGACCCAGTACTTC	CASSSKPGDRTLQETQYF
TRBJ1-5	TRBD1	-	TRBV27	TGTGCCAGCAGCCGTACAGGGGGCGCGAGGGGGCAGCCCCAGCATTTT	CASSRTGGARGQPQHF
TRBJ2-7	TRBD1	few	TRBV14	TGTGCCAGCAGCCATATAGGACAGGGTCGGAACGAGCAGTACTTC	CASSHIGQGRNEQYF
TRBJ1-1	-	few	TRBV2	TGTGCCAGCACCCAGAACACTGAAGCTTTCTTT	CASTQNTEAFF
TRBJ2-7	-	-	TRBV5-1	TGCGCCAGCAGCTCCGGACAGAACTCCTACGAGCAGTACTTC	CASSSGQNSYEQYF
TRBJ2-3	-	few	TRBV21-1	TGTGCCAGCAGCAAAGATGTTGAGTCGCATGTATGGCTAGCGGGAATGTGGGATACGCAGTATTTT	CASSKDVESHVWLAGMWDTQYF
TRBJ2-2	TRBD1	-	TRBV5-4	TGTGCCAGCAGCGCGACAGGGACCAACACCGGGGAGCTGTTTTTT	CASSATGTNTGELFF
TRBJ1-2	-	-	TRBV4-1	TGCGCCAGCAGCCATTACGTGGGACAAACTAACTATGGCTACACCTTC	CASSHYVGQTNYGYTF
TRBJ1-1	TRBD1	-	TRBV4-1	TGCGCCAGCCGGCGACAGGGAGGGAACACTGAAGCTTTCTTT	CASRRQGGNTEAFF
TRBJ1-5	-	once	TRBV7-2	TGTGCCAGCAGCGGGAACAGGGATCAGCCCCAGCATTTT	CASSGNRDQPQHF
TRBJ1-6	-	-	TRBV9	TGTGCCAGCAGCGTAGTCCCAGGGGCGGGTTCACCCCTCCACTTT	CASSVVPGAGSPLHF
TRBJ1-4	TRBD1	-	TRBV19	TGTGCCAGTAGTCCCAGACAGGGGAGGAATGCAACTAATGAAAAACTGTTTTTT	CASSPRQGRNATNEKLFF
TRBJ2-3	-	-	TRBV7-9	TGTGCCAGCAGCTTCGGACAGTTTATCACAGATACGCAGTATTTT	CASSFGQFITDTQYF
TRBJ1-3	TRBD1	-	TRBV5-6	TGTGCCAGCAGCCCAGGGGGGACGGCCTTATCCATTTCTGGAAACACCATATATTTT	CASSPGGTALSISGNTIYF
TRBJ1-1	-	-	TRBV27	TGTGCCAGCAGTTTAACGCGGAACACTGAAGCTTTCTTT	CASSLTRNTEAFF
TRBJ1-2	TRBD1	-	TRBV19	TGTGCCAGTAGTTCGACAGGGGGAAACTATGGCTACACCTTC	CASSSTGGNYGYTF
TRBJ2-2	-	-	TRBV7-2	TGTGCCAGCAGCCCCCTAAAAACCGGGGAGCTGTTTTTT	CASSPLKTGELFF